The TCR beta chain described here comes from a study of T cells after posttransplantation cyclophosphamide. Study outcomes and limitations: TRB clonality was highly associated with recipient CMV seropositivity and reactivation. Donor CD8+ memory clones often dominated recipient blood repertoires at later times.

Here immunoSEQ multiplex PCR was the method, and the copy in TCRdb shows in-frame clones only, minus some. The specimen has almost 35,000 clones, none found just once. This clone appeared many times. Its cognate antigen is unknown. The specimen was PBMCs. The sequence derives from a woman aged 50 to 65 in good health and a related stem cell transplant donor.

The CDR3 reads CASSLLGGTVLYEQYF. CDR3 DNA: TGTGCCAGCAGCTTGTTGGGCGGGACAGTTCTCTACGAGCAGTACTTC. The chain uses TRBV5-6 and TRBJ2-7; D perhaps matches TRBD1 (7 bases). Germline values: CDR1 SGHDT, CDR2 YYEEEE. This CDR3 region has 16 residues. Between the trimmed V and J ends, which lost 1 base and 3 bases, there was a span of 17 bases.